This TCR beta chain was documented in a study of T-cell reconstitution after alpha-beta-depleted transplantation in children. Study-wide findings and caveats: There were reportedly several hundred expanded graft clones from which alpha-beta T cells came about two months after transplant. After transplant, high TCRbeta diversity at day 60 in some patients arose from surviving recipient T cells and thymic progenitors.

With 3 bases removed from V and 2 bases from J, the gap between germline ends came to 5 bases. Germline V gene sequence: CDR1 MGHRA, CDR2 YSYEKL. This CDR3 comprises 14 residues. This clonotype was picked up a small number of times. Its antigen is undetermined. Unique molecular identifiers were incorporated into the prepared TCRbeta library. A single record per CDR3 protein comes from TCRdb applying MiXCR to the PCR reads. There are a few hundred thousand distinct CDR3 sequences in the sample; over 25% occur only once, and about a third lies in the top ten. Sequencing was performed on PBMCs, taken before TCRalphabeta/CD19-depleted stem cell transplant. This sequence was found in a boy in the first two years of life with Wiskott-Aldrich syndrome, due to receive a stem cell transplant. This chain uses TRBV4-1 with TRBJ2-6; unclear D gene. The DNA of the CDR3 is TGCGCCAGCAGCCATTCCACTGGGGCCAACGTCCTGACTTTC. This translates into CASSHSTGANVLTF.